This T cell receptor (beta chain) appears in the sequencing data of a study of blood T cell repertoires in COVID-19. Whole-study context: In each case, the material was cDNA or gDNA derived from T cells, B-cell-depleted T cells, or PBMCs.

CDR3 size: 13 residues. V trimming: 7 bases; J trimming: 4 bases; junction bases outside the gene matches: 2. CDR1 is GTSNPN and CDR2 is SVGIG in the germline V gene (reference sequence). Authors' methods: Cell counts per sample came from amplifying reference gene primers. Libraries were prepared by immunoSEQ multiplex PCR; TCRdb keeps only in-frame clonotypes and omits some of them. V and J calls and clone size are those listed in that table; D and trimming were worked out from the DNA. Among around 100,000 clones listed, 70% to 90% were seen once. The origin of this receptor is a man aged 45-65 years with active or convalescent COVID-19. The chain links TRBV30 to TRBJ2-1; the match to TRBD2 covers 12 bases. Sequenced material: peripheral blood. CDR3 protein: CASTSGSYNEQFF. CDR3 nucleotide sequence: TGTGCCTCGACTAGCGGGAGTTACAATGAGCAGTTCTTC.